This T cell receptor beta chain appears in the sequencing data of a study of chemoradiotherapy in HPV16-positive cancers. TCRdb's copy holds only in-frame clones and misses some; the assay was immunoSEQ multiplex PCR. The data contain under 6,000 clones, roughly 81% of them seen just once; the ten biggest clones take up approximately 9.1%. V was clipped by 0 bases and J by 6 bases; unmatched bases: 14. The CDR3 covers 17 residues. CDR1 KGHSH and CDR2 LQKENI come from the germline V gene. This sequence joins TRBV18 and TRBJ2-7; 7 bases align to TRBD2. The TCR comes from a human donor with HPV-associated anogenital cancer. The source was tumor tissue, collected from a patient who underwent chemoradiotherapy. This chain's CDR3 is CASSPPVGGPSRGEQYF. As DNA, the CDR3 is TGTGCCAGCTCACCACCGGTGGGAGGGCCCTCCAGAGGCGAGCAGTACTTC.